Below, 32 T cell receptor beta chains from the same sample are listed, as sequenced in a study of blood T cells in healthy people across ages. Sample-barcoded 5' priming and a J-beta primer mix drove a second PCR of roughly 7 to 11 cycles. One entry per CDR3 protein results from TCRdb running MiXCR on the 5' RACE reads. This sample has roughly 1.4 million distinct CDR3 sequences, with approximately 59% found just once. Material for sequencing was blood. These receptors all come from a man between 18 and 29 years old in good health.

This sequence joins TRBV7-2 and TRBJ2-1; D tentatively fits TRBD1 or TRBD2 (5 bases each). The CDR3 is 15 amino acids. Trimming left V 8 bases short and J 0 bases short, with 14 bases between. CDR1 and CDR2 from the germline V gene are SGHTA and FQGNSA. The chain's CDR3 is CASGFGASSYNEQFF. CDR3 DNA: TGTGCCAGCGGGTTCGGGGCCAGCTCCTACAATGAGCAGTTCTTC.

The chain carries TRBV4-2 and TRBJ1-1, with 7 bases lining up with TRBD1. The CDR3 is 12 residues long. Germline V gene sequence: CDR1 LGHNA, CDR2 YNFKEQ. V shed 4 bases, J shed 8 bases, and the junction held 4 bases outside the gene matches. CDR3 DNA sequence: TGTGCCAGCAGCCGAAGCAGGGGGGAAGCTTTCTTT. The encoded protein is CASSRSRGEAFF.

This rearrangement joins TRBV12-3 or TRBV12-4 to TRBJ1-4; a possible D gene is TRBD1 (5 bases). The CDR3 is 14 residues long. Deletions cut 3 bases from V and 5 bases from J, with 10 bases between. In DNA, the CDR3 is TGTGCCAGCAGTTTTAGGGGAAAAAATGAAAAACTGTTTTTT. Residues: CASSFRGKNEKLFF.

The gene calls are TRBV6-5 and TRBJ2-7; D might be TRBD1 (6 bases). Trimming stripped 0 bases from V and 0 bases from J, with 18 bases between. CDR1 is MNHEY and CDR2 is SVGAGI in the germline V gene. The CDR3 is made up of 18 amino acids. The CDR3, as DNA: TGTGCCAGCAGTTACTCAGGCGTACCAGGGGAAAACTCCTACGAGCAGTACTTC. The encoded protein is CASSYSGVPGENSYEQYF.

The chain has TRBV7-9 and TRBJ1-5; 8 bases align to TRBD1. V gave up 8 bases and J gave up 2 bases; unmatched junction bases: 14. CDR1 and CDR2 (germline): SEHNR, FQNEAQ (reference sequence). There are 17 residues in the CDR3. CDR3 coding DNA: TGTGCCAGCTCCTCCTCGGGCAGGGGGCCAGGCAATCAGCCCCAGCATTTT. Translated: CASSSSGRGPGNQPQHF.

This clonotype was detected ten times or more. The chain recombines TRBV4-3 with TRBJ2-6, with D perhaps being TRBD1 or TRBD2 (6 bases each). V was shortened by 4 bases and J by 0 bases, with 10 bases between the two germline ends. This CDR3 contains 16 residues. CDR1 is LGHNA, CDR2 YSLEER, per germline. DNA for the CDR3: TGCGCCAGCAGCCGGAAGGGGGGCTCTGGGGCCAACGTCCTGACTTTC. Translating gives CASSRKGGSGANVLTF.

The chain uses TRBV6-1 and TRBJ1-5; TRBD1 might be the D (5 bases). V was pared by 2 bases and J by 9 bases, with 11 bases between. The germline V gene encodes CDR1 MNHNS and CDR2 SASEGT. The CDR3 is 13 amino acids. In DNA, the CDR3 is TGTGCCAGCAGTGAAACGGATGGGGGGCCCCAGCATTTT. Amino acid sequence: CASSETDGGPQHF.

The DNA of the CDR3 is TGCAGCGTTGGGCTAGGTAGTGGCAATCAGCCCCAGCATTTT. Translated, it gives CSVGLGSGNQPQHF. This sequence joins TRBV29-1 and TRBJ1-5; D uncertain. The ends were cut back, 4 bases at V and 2 bases at J, with 12 bases in the middle. This CDR3 has 14 residues. CDR1 is SQVTM, CDR2 ANQGSEA, per germline. Combining the CDR3 with reference TRBV29-1 and TRBJ1-5 gives the whole variable domain SAVISQKPSRDICQRGTSLTIQCQVDSQVTMMFWYRQQPGQSLTLIATANQGSEATYESGFVIDKFPISRPNLTFSTLTVSNMSPEDSSIYLCSVGLGSGNQPQHFGDGTRLSIL.

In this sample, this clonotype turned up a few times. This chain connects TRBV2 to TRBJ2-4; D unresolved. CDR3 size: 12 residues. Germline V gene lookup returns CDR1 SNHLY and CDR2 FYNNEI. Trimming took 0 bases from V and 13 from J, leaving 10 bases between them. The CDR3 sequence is CASSEALVKQYF. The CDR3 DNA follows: TGTGCCAGCAGTGAAGCGCTGGTTAAGCAGTACTTC.

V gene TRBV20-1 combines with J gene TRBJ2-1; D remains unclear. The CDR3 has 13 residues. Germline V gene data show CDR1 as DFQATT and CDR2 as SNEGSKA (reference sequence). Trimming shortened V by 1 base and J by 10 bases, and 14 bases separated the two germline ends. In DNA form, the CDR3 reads TGCAGTGCTAGAGTGTTTACCTCATGGGAGCAGTTCTTC. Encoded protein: CSARVFTSWEQFF.

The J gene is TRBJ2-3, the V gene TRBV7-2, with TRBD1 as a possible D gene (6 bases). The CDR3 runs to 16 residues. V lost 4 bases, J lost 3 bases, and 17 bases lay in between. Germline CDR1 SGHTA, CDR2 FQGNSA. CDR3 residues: CASSWGPNFGTDTQYF. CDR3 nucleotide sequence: TGTGCCAGCAGCTGGGGGCCGAATTTCGGTACAGATACGCAGTATTTT. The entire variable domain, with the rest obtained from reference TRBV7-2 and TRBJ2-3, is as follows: GAGVSQSPSNKVTEKGKDVELRCDPISGHTALYWYRQSLGQGLEFLIYFQGNSAPDKSGLPSDRFSAERTGGSVSTLTIQRTQQEDSAVYLCASSWGPNFGTDTQYFGPGTRLTVL.

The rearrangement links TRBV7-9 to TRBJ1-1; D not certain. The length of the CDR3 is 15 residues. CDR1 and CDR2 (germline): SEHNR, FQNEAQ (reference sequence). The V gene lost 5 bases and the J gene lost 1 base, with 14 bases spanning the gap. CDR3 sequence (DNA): TGTGCCAGCAGCCCCCAAGGACGGCCGAACACTGAAGCTTTCTTT. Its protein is CASSPQGRPNTEAFF.

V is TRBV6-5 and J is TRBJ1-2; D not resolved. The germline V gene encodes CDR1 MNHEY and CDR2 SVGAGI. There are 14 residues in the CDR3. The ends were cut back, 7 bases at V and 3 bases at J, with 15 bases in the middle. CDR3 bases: TGTGCCAGCACTCCCGCGGGCGGGTACTATGGCTACACCTTC. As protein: CASTPAGGYYGYTF.

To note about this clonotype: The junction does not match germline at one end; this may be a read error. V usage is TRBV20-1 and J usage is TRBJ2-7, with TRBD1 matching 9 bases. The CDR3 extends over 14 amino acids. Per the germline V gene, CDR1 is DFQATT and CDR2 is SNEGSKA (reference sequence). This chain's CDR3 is CSAPNPGQGNERYF. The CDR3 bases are TGCAGTGCTCCGAACCCGGGACAGGGAAACGAGCGGTACTTC.

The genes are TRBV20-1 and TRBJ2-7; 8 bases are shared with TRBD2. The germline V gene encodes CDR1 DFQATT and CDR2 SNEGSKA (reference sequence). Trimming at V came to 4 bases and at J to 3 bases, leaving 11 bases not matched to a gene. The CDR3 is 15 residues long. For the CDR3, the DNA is TGCAGTGCTACCTCCGGACGGGAGGGCCTCTACGAGCAGTACTTC. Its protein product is CSATSGREGLYEQYF.

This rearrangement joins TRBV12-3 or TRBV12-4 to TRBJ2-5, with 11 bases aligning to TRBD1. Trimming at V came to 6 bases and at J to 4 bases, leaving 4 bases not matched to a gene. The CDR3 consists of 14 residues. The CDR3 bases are TGTGCCAGCAGCCGGACAGGGGGCTTAGAGACCCAGTACTTC. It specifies CASSRTGGLETQYF.

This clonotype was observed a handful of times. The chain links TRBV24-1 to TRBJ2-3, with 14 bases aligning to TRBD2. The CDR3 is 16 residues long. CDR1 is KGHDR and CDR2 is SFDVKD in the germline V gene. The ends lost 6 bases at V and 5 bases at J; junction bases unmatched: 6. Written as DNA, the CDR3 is TGTGCCACCAGTAAGGGACTAGCGGGAGTGGGAGATACGCAGTATTTT. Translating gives CATSKGLAGVGDTQYF.

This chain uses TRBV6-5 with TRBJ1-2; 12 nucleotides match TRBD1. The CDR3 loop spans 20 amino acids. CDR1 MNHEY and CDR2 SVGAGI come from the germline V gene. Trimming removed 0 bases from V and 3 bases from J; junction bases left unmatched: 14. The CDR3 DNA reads TGTGCCAGCAGTTACTCCTTTACCGGGACAGGGGGCTATTTAGACTATGGCTACACCTTC. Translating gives CASSYSFTGTGGYLDYGYTF.

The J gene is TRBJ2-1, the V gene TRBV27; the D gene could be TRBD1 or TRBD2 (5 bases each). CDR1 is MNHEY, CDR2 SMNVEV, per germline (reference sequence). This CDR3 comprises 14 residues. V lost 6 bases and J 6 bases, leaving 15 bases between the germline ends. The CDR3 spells CASREAGNVNEQFF. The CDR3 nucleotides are TGTGCCAGCAGGGAGGCAGGGAATGTCAATGAGCAGTTCTTC.

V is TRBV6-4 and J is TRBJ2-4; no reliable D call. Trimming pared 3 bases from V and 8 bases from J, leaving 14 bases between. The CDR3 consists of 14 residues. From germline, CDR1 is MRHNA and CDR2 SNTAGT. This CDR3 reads CASSESHNWDIQYF. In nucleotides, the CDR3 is TGTGCCAGCAGTGAGAGTCACAATTGGGACATTCAGTACTTC.

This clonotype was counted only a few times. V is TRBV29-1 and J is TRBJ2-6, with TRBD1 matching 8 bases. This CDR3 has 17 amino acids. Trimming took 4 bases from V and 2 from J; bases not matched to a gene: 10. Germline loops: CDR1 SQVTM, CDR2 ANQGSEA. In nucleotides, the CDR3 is TGCAGCGTTGTAAAGACAGGGGACGGGCCTGGGGCCAACGTCCTGACTTTC. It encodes CSVVKTGDGPGANVLTF.

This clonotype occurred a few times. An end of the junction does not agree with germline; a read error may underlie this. The chain's CDR3 is CVSSLGGTDTQYF. In DNA, the CDR3 is TGTGTCAGCAGTTTGGGGGGCACAGATACGCAGTATTTT. V and J are TRBV27 and TRBJ2-3; tentatively, D is TRBD1 or TRBD2 (5 bases each). This CDR3 spans 13 amino acids. Germline V gene data show CDR1 as MNHEY and CDR2 as SMNVEV (reference sequence).

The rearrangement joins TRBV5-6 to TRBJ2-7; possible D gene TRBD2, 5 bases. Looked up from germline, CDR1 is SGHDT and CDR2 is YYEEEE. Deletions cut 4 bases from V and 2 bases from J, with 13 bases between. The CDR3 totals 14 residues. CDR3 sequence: CASSDPTGTYEQYF. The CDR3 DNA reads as TGTGCCAGCAGCGACCCGACGGGGACCTACGAGCAGTACTTC.

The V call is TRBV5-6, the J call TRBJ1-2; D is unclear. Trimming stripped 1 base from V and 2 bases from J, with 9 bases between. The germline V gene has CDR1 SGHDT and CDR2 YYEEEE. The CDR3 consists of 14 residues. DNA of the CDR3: TGTGCCAGCAGCTTGATTCTACAGAACTATGGCTACACCTTC. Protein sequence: CASSLILQNYGYTF. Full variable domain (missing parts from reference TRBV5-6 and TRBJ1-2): DAGVTQSPTHLIKTRGQQVTLRCSPKSGHDTVSWYQQALGQGPQFIFQYYEEEERQRGNFPDRFSGHQFPNYSSELNVNALLLGDSALYLCASSLILQNYGYTFGSGTRLTVV.

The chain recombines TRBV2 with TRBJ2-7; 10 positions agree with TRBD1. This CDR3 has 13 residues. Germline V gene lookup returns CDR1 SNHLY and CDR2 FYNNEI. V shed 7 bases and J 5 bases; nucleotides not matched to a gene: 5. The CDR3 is CASNGQGENEQYF. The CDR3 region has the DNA TGTGCCAGCAACGGACAGGGGGAAAACGAGCAGTACTTC. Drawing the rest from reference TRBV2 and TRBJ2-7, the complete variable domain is EPEVTQTPSHQVTQMGQEVILRCVPISNHLYFYWYRQILGQKVEFLVSFYNNEISEKSEIFDDQFSVERPDGSNFTLKIRSTKLEDSAMYFCASNGQGENEQYFGPGTRLTVT.

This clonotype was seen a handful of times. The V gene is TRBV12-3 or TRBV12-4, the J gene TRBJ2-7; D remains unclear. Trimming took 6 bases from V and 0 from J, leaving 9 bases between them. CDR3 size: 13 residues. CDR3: CASRLSHSYEQYF. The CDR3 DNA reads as TGTGCCAGCAGATTGAGTCACTCCTACGAGCAGTACTTC.

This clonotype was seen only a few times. The CDR3 loop reads CSVGPGEGQYF. The CDR3 bases are TGCAGCGTCGGCCCGGGGGAGGGCCAGTACTTC. The chain employs TRBV29-1 and TRBJ2-5; 7 bases match TRBD2. CDR1 and CDR2 (germline): SQVTM, ANQGSEA. Trimming removed 6 bases from V and 10 bases from J; junction bases left unmatched: 8. The CDR3 has 11 amino acids.

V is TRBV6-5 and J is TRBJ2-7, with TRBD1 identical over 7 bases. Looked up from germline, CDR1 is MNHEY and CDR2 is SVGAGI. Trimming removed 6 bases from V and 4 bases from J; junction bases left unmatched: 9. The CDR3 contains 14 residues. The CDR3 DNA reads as TGTGCCAGCAGGAAACAGGGGAGATGGTACGAGCAGTACTTC. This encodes CASRKQGRWYEQYF.

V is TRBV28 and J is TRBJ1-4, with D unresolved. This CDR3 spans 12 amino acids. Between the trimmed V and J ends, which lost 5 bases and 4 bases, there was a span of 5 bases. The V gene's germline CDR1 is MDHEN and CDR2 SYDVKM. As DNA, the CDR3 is TGTGCCAGCAGTCGCAGTAATGAAAAACTGTTTTTT. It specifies CASSRSNEKLFF. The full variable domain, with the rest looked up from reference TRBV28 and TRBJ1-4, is DVKVTQSSRYLVKRTGEKVFLECVQDMDHENMFWYRQDPGLGLRLIYFSYDVKMKEKGDIPEGYSVSREKKERFSLILESASTNQTSMYLCASSRSNEKLFFGSGTQLSVL.

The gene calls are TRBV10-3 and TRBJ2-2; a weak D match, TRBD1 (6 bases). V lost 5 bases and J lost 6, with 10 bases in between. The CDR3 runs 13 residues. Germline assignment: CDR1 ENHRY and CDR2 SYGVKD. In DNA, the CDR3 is TGTGCCATCAGTACAGGGCGGGCCGGGGAGCTGTTTTTT. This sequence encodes CAISTGRAGELFF.

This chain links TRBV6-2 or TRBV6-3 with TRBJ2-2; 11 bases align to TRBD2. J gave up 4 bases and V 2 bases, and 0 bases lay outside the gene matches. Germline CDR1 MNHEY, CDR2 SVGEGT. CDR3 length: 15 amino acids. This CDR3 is CASSYLAGGTGELFF. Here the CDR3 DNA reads TGTGCCAGCAGTTACCTAGCGGGAGGCACCGGGGAGCTGTTTTTT.

CDR3 residues: CSVEYGADGYTF. The CDR3 bases are TGCAGCGTTGAATACGGGGCGGATGGCTACACCTTC. This chain joins TRBV29-1 and TRBJ1-2; D possibly corresponds to TRBD1 (5 bases). V lost 2 bases, J lost 6 bases, and 10 bases lay in between. Germline V gene sequence: CDR1 SQVTM, CDR2 ANQGSEA. The CDR3 runs 12 residues. The full variable domain, completed using reference TRBV29-1 and TRBJ1-2, is SAVISQKPSRDICQRGTSLTIQCQVDSQVTMMFWYRQQPGQSLTLIATANQGSEATYESGFVIDKFPISRPNLTFSTLTVSNMSPEDSSIYLCSVEYGADGYTFGSGTRLTVV.